This T cell receptor (beta chain) was obtained from a study of tumor-infiltrating lymphocytes in primary liver carcinoma. Study overall: Those enrolled were patients of both sexes, who were aged 30 to 69 years.

In the case of this clonotype: Its specificity is unknown. Just one base apart from a much larger clone, this may be a read error.

Unsorted whole blood yielded the blood RNA, and germline DNA was also extracted. These patients lived with chronic HBV infection and had never been treated. Study-level points and caveats: Tumor samples exhibited a significantly greater top-250-clone fraction than blood samples (p = 0.039).

Total RNA amounting to 450 to 500 ng was the source from which TCR beta cDNA was made with a constant-region primer. Employing slightly modified ARM-PCR, three nested multiplex PCR rounds were run, and these gave rise to the TCR beta libraries. TRBV1-TRBV30 forward and Cbeta reverse primers drove the first two roughly 10-cycle rounds. One entry per CDR3 protein results from TCRdb running MiXCR on the multiplex PCR reads. Seen here are 330,000 or so distinct CDR3 sequences, around 60% observed once, and the top ten hold 5.5% to 8%. Germline V CDR1 and CDR2: SGHDN, FVKESK. The CDR3 has 13 residues. Sequences were obtained from peripheral blood. The receptor was derived from a man aged 35 to 55 with primary liver carcinoma and hepatitis B virus infection. The chain is built from TRBV14 and TRBJ2-5; 7 bases are shared with TRBD2. This CDR3 is CASNQLAQETQYF. The CDR3 DNA follows: TGTGCCAGCAACCAACTAGCGCAAGAGACCCAGTACTTC. The full variable domain, its missing parts supplied by reference TRBV14 and TRBJ2-5, is EAGVTQFPSHSVIEKGQTVTLRCDPISGHDNLYWYRRVMGKEIKFLLHFVKESKQDESGMPNNRFLAERTGGTYSTLKVQPAELEDSGVYFCASNQLAQETQYFGPGTRLLVL.